Below, 28 T cell receptor beta chains from the same sample are listed, as sequenced in a study of T cells in Graves' hyperthyroidism and ophthalmopathy. There were TCR beta CDR3 regions amplified from RNA transcripts. The HTBI primer set was used in a first-round RT-PCR of the TCR CDR3. MiXCR, run by TCRdb on the multiplex PCR reads, gives a single entry per CDR3 protein. The table lists a few hundred thousand distinct CDR3 sequences, about 19% of them singletons. Sample: blood. The receptors here all came from a man in his fifties with Graves' ophthalmopathy.

This clonotype was observed a few times. The gene calls are TRBV5-1 and TRBJ2-5, with unresolved D. From germline, CDR1 is SGHRS and CDR2 YFSETQ. The CDR3 consists of 15 residues. The V and J ends lost 0 bases and 5 bases respectively, with 14 bases between them. The CDR3 spells CASSLGRASKETQYF. CDR3 nucleotides: TGCGCCAGCAGCTTGGGAAGGGCCTCTAAGGAGACCCAGTACTTC. Variable domain in full (rest from reference TRBV5-1 and TRBJ2-5): KAGVTQTPRYLIKTRGQQVTLSCSPISGHRSVSWYQQTPGQGLQFLFEYFSETQRNKGNFPGRFSGRQFSNSRSEMNVSTLELGDSALYLCASSLGRASKETQYFGPGTRLLVL.

This clonotype was observed a few times. The chain recombines TRBV28 with TRBJ2-7; D is possibly TRBD2 (5 bases). CDR1 and CDR2 (germline): MDHEN, SYDVKM. Trimming stripped 2 bases from V and 2 bases from J, with 13 bases between. CDR3 length equals 15 residues. CDR3 sequence: CASSLMGSRPYEQYF. CDR3 DNA sequence: TGTGCCAGCAGTTTAATGGGGAGTCGTCCCTACGAGCAGTACTTC. Full variable domain (rest looked up from reference TRBV28 and TRBJ2-7): DVKVTQSSRYLVKRTGEKVFLECVQDMDHENMFWYRQDPGLGLRLIYFSYDVKMKEKGDIPEGYSVSREKKERFSLILESASTNQTSMYLCASSLMGSRPYEQYFGPGTRLTVT.

This clonotype was seen ten or more times. V gene TRBV11-1 combines with J gene TRBJ2-5; 8 positions match TRBD2. The V gene's germline CDR1 is SGHAT and CDR2 FQDESV (reference sequence). The CDR3 sequence is 15 residues long. V lost 1 base to trimming and J lost 4 bases; unmatched junction nucleotides: 5. This CDR3 is CASSLVGSGTETQYF. DNA of the CDR3: TGTGCCAGCAGCTTAGTAGGTAGCGGGACAGAGACCCAGTACTTC.

The J gene is TRBJ1-5, the V gene TRBV27; weak D call: TRBD1 (6 bases). This CDR3 is built from 15 residues. The germline V and J ends were trimmed by 2 bases and 6 bases, with 14 bases remaining between them. CDR1 and CDR2 from the germline V gene are MNHEY and SMNVEV (reference sequence). CDR3 in DNA: TGTGCCAGCAGTTTAAGTTCGCAGGGGCGTCAGCCCCAGCATTTT. Translating gives CASSLSSQGRQPQHF.

About this clonotype itself: With a much larger clone just one base away, this may be a read error. A read error is likely, as this CDR3 ends without the conserved phenylalanine or tryptophan. The chain is built from TRBV2 and TRBJ2-4, with 7 bases aligning to TRBD1. The CDR3 loop spans 18 amino acids. V shed 3 bases and J 1 base; nucleotides not matched to a gene: 12. Germline V lookup: CDR1 SNHLY, CDR2 FYNNEI. The CDR3 nucleotides are TGTGCCAGCAGTGAGCGGTCCACAGGGGCTCTGGCCAAAAACATTCAGTACCTC. Translated: CASSERSTGALAKNIQYL.

The CDR3 sequence is CASGRDTGRASYGYTF. CDR3 sequence (DNA): TGTGCCAGCGGCCGGGACACGGGTCGGGCATCCTATGGCTACACCTTC. The rearrangement joins TRBV11-2 to TRBJ1-2; possibly TRBD1 for D (6 bases). The CDR3 contains 16 residues. Germline V gene lookup returns CDR1 SGHAT and CDR2 FQNNGV. Trimming pared 8 bases from V and 4 bases from J, leaving 23 bases between.

About this clonotype: At one of its ends the junction is not consistent with the germline gene, which may arise from a read error. CDR3 sequence (DNA): TGTGCTAGCAGCTTAGCGATTCTAGCGGGCGAAGAGACCCAGTACTTC. Translated, it gives CASSLAILAGEETQYF. This chain links TRBV7-7 with TRBJ2-5; 8 nucleotides line up with TRBD2. This CDR3 region has 16 residues. CDR1 SSHAT and CDR2 FNYEAQ come from the germline V gene (reference sequence).

The chain is built from TRBV28 and TRBJ2-7, with no clear D. The germline V and J ends were trimmed by 2 bases and 7 bases, with 3 bases remaining between them. Germline V gene data show CDR1 as MDHEN and CDR2 as SYDVKM. This CDR3 has 10 residues. CDR3 DNA: TGTGCCAGCAGTTTAGTAGAGCAGTACTTC. Amino acid sequence: CASSLVEQYF. The full variable domain, rest sourced from reference TRBV28 and TRBJ2-7, is DVKVTQSSRYLVKRTGEKVFLECVQDMDHENMFWYRQDPGLGLRLIYFSYDVKMKEKGDIPEGYSVSREKKERFSLILESASTNQTSMYLCASSLVEQYFGPGTRLTVT.

This chain connects TRBV10-3 to TRBJ1-2; no clear D gene. Trimming cost V 10 bases and J 1 base, with 13 bases left between them. The CDR3 runs 13 residues. Germline-derived CDR1 and CDR2 are ENHRY and SYGVKD. The CDR3 bases are TGTGCCAGCAGCCACGGGGATAACTATGGCTACACCTTC. Protein sequence: CASSHGDNYGYTF.

At least ten counts were recorded for this clonotype. V is TRBV3-1 and J is TRBJ2-3; D is possibly TRBD1 or TRBD2 (6 bases each). The CDR3 covers 15 residues. Per germline, CDR1 LGHDT and CDR2 YNNKEL (reference sequence). Trimming stripped 0 bases from V and 2 bases from J, with 9 bases between. In DNA form, the CDR3 reads TGTGCCAGCAGCCAAGATACGGGGGCCACAGATACGCAGTATTTT. Its translation: CASSQDTGATDTQYF.

The gene calls are TRBV7-6 and TRBJ2-7; D is undetermined. Germline lookup yields CDR1 SGHVS and CDR2 FNYEAQ. CDR3 size: 13 residues. The V and J ends lost 5 bases and 7 bases respectively, with 15 bases between them. CDR3 DNA sequence: TGTGCCAGCAGCCCCAGCCAGCTAGGGGAGCAGTACTTC. Its translation: CASSPSQLGEQYF.

This clonotype has only a few counts. The V and J genes are TRBV6-1 and TRBJ1-6; the D is unclear. V dropped 0 bases and J dropped 7 bases, with 7 bases sitting between them. Germline CDR1 and CDR2: MNHNS and SASEGT. CDR3 length: 14 amino acids. CDR3 nucleotides: TGTGCCAGCAGTGAAGCGGGTGTCAATTCACCCCTCCACTTT. It specifies CASSEAGVNSPLHF.

This clonotype was picked up many times. The CDR3 reads CASRYNPNRGWDTEAFF. CDR3 nucleotide sequence: TGTGCCAGCAGGTATAACCCCAACAGGGGGTGGGACACTGAAGCTTTCTTT. The V call is TRBV28, the J call TRBJ1-1, with 8 bases that match TRBD1. This CDR3 region has 17 residues. In germline, CDR1 is MDHEN, CDR2 SYDVKM. After removal of 6 bases from V and 3 bases from J, the junction contained 15 bases not matched to a gene.

This clonotype was recorded a few times. CDR3 bases: TGTGCCAGCAGCGGAGCCGGGACTAGCGGTACTCGGGGGGATGAGCAGTTCTTC. It yields the protein CASSGAGTSGTRGDEQFF. The V and J genes are TRBV9 and TRBJ2-1; 11 bases agree with TRBD2. Germline CDR1 SGDLS, CDR2 YYNGEE. This CDR3 has 18 residues. V lost 3 bases and J lost 8; bases outside the gene matches: 16.

The sample holds a few counts of this clonotype. This chain uses TRBV5-1 with TRBJ2-1; D possibly corresponds to TRBD1 (6 bases). With 2 bases removed from V and 2 bases from J, the gap between germline ends came to 20 bases. The CDR3 is 18 amino acids. The germline V gene encodes CDR1 SGHRS and CDR2 YFSETQ. The CDR3 sequence: CASSFLPFGQSAYNEQFF. DNA of the CDR3: TGCGCCAGCAGCTTTCTCCCCTTTGGACAGTCGGCCTACAATGAGCAGTTCTTC.

In this sample, this clonotype turned up many times. CDR3: CASSLGTGTNNEQFF. As DNA, the CDR3 is TGTGCCAGCAGCTTGGGGACAGGGACGAACAATGAGCAGTTCTTC. V gene TRBV7-8 combines with J gene TRBJ2-1, with 9 bases matching TRBD1. Trimming at V came to 3 bases and at J to 5 bases, leaving 5 bases not matched to a gene. Germline V CDR1 and CDR2: SGHVS, FQNEAQ. This CDR3 contains 15 residues. Using reference TRBV7-8 and TRBJ2-1 for the parts outside the CDR3, the full variable domain is GAGVSQSPRYKVAKRGQDVALRCDPISGHVSLFWYQQALGQGPEFLTYFQNEAQLDKSGLPSDRFFAERPEGSVSTLKIQRTQQEDSAVYLCASSLGTGTNNEQFFGPGTRLTVL.

The genes are TRBV7-2 and TRBJ1-2; D is possibly TRBD1 (5 bases). This CDR3 spans 14 amino acids. Germline loops: CDR1 SGHTA, CDR2 FQGNSA. V was pared by 8 bases and J by 4 bases, with 17 bases between. CDR3 bases: TGTGCCAGCGCTCCCCGCGGGGCGTCCTATGGCTACACCTTC. This codes for CASAPRGASYGYTF. Filled out from reference TRBV7-2 and TRBJ1-2, the complete variable domain reads GAGVSQSPSNKVTEKGKDVELRCDPISGHTALYWYRQSLGQGLEFLIYFQGNSAPDKSGLPSDRFSAERTGGSVSTLTIQRTQQEDSAVYLCASAPRGASYGYTFGSGTRLTVV.

DNA of the CDR3: TGTGCCAGCAGTTCGCGGACAGGTATTTTAGCTTTCTTT. The encoded protein is CASSSRTGILAFF. The rearrangement uses TRBV27 and TRBJ1-1, with 7 bases fitting TRBD1. The junction had 9 bases not matched to a gene; V was cut back by 4 bases and J by 10 bases. In germline, CDR1 is MNHEY, CDR2 SMNVEV (reference sequence). This CDR3 region has 13 residues.

This clonotype was seen at least ten times. This chain's CDR3 is CASSDRTGSYEQYF. CDR3 nucleotides: TGTGCCAGCAGTGATAGGACAGGGTCCTACGAGCAGTACTTC. V and J are TRBV11-2 and TRBJ2-7; TRBD1 agrees at 8 bases. Unmatched junction bases numbered 5, after V lost 6 bases and J lost 1 base. This CDR3 has 14 residues. CDR1 and CDR2 (germline): SGHAT, FQNNGV.

The chain has TRBV20-1 and TRBJ2-5; 8 bases are shared with TRBD1. V gave up 6 bases and J gave up 0 bases; unmatched junction bases: 6. The CDR3 runs 14 residues. Germline CDR1 DFQATT, CDR2 SNEGSKA (reference sequence). For the CDR3, the DNA is TGCAGTGCCTACCGGGACAGGTACCAAGAGACCCAGTACTTC. Translated: CSAYRDRYQETQYF.

This clonotype was counted between two and nine times. The chain recombines TRBV6-1 with TRBJ2-2, with D maybe TRBD1 (6 bases). The CDR3 runs 17 residues. The V gene lost 2 bases and the J gene lost 1 base, with 14 bases spanning the gap. CDR1 is MNHNS and CDR2 is SASEGT in the germline V gene. The CDR3 spells CASSESLGGWNTGELFF. The CDR3 DNA is TGTGCCAGCAGTGAAAGTCTAGGGGGATGGAACACCGGGGAGCTGTTTTTT.

This clonotype was seen more than once but under ten times. The rearrangement uses TRBV5-1 and TRBJ1-4; D is perhaps TRBD1 (6 bases). The CDR3 sequence is 16 residues long. Germline V gene lookup returns CDR1 SGHRS and CDR2 YFSETQ. The germline V and J ends were trimmed by 0 bases and 4 bases, with 13 bases remaining between them. The CDR3 nucleotides read TGCGCCAGCAGCTTGGGAGACAGGCTGGATAATGAAAAACTGTTTTTT. It yields the protein CASSLGDRLDNEKLFF.

The V gene is TRBV20-1, the J gene TRBJ2-7, with D perhaps given as TRBD1 or TRBD2 (5 bases each). The CDR3 sequence is 14 residues long. CDR1 is DFQATT and CDR2 is SNEGSKA in the germline V gene (reference sequence). V gave up 4 bases and J gave up 2 bases, with 15 bases separating them. CDR3 sequence: CSATGGRGAYEQYF. CDR3 in DNA: TGCAGTGCTACGGGTGGGAGAGGGGCCTACGAGCAGTACTTC.

This clonotype showed up just a few times. DNA of the CDR3: TGCGCCAGCAGCTTGGAGGGGGATGTCTACAATGAGCAGTTCTTC. Protein sequence: CASSLEGDVYNEQFF. The chain recombines TRBV5-1 with TRBJ2-1; TRBD1 is a possible D gene (6 bases). V was trimmed by 0 bases and J by 3 bases, leaving 10 bases between them. The germline V gene encodes CDR1 SGHRS and CDR2 YFSETQ. CDR3 length: 15 amino acids. Supplemented by reference TRBV5-1 and TRBJ2-1, the full variable domain reads KAGVTQTPRYLIKTRGQQVTLSCSPISGHRSVSWYQQTPGQGLQFLFEYFSETQRNKGNFPGRFSGRQFSNSRSEMNVSTLELGDSALYLCASSLEGDVYNEQFFGPGTRLTVL.

This clonotype was seen a handful of times. This clone may be a read error of a much larger clone one base away. The chain links TRBV7-3 to TRBJ1-2; 7 bases line up with TRBD1. Germline-derived CDR1 and CDR2 are SGHTA and FQGTGA. Losses at the gene ends were 4 bases for V and 2 bases for J; bases not matched to a gene: 7. The CDR3 covers 15 residues. The CDR3 DNA sequence: TGTGCCAGCAGCTCTGGGGACAGACCGAACTATGGCTACACCTTC. Translation: CASSSGDRPNYGYTF.

The CDR3 DNA reads as TGTGCCAGCAGTTACTCGATCAGGGGGAGCTCCTATAATTCACCCCTCCACTTT. This encodes CASSYSIRGSSYNSPLHF. The chain couples TRBV6-5 to TRBJ1-6, with TRBD1 matching 7 bases. The CDR3 extends over 18 amino acids. CDR1 and CDR2 (germline): MNHEY, SVGAGI. J lost 0 bases, V lost 0 bases, and 5 bases had no gene match.

In its sample, this clonotype was seen many times. V gene TRBV7-2 combines with J gene TRBJ2-7; D is undetermined. Between the trimmed V and J ends, which lost 5 bases and 6 bases, there was a span of 11 bases. The CDR3 runs 12 residues. Germline V gene data show CDR1 as SGHTA and CDR2 as FQGNSA. This chain's CDR3 is CASSPDGGEQYF. The CDR3 region has the DNA TGTGCCAGCAGCCCGGACGGTGGCGAGCAGTACTTC.

There are many counts of this clonotype. The chain employs TRBV11-2 and TRBJ1-6; D is undetermined. The CDR3 totals 14 residues. V was pared by 3 bases and J by 10 bases, with 13 bases between. Germline assignment: CDR1 SGHAT and CDR2 FQNNGV. CDR3 bases: TGTGCCAGCAGCTTTGGGGATCGGAAATCACCCCTCCACTTT. It specifies CASSFGDRKSPLHF.